The 8 T cell receptor beta chains in this list originate from one sample, sequenced in a study of blood T cell repertoires in COVID-19. Using immunoSEQ multiplex PCR, the repertoire was profiled, and TCRdb retains in-frame clones only, with some absent. The sample records 95,000 to 150,000 clones, roughly 85% being singletons. The specimen sequenced was peripheral blood. The receptors shown here come from a man at least 80 years old with acute or convalescent COVID-19.

The chain couples TRBV30 to TRBJ2-2, with TRBD2 matching over 10 bases. The CDR3 totals 14 residues. Trimming took 3 bases from V and 4 from J; bases not matched to a gene: 2. Germline assignment: CDR1 GTSNPN and CDR2 SVGIG (reference sequence). The CDR3 sequence is CAWRGTSVTGELFF. CDR3 DNA: TGTGCCTGGAGAGGGACTAGCGTCACCGGGGAGCTGTTTTTT.

Concerning this clone itself: This same CDR3 is encoded by further DNA sequences in the sample. V gene TRBV7-3 combines with J gene TRBJ1-1; 9 nucleotides agree with TRBD1. Germline V gene lookup returns CDR1 SGHTA and CDR2 FQGTGA. The CDR3 totals 15 residues. The V and J ends lost 2 bases and 1 base, in that order; junction bases with no gene match: 2. The CDR3 spells CASSLAGQGNTEAFF. CDR3 DNA: TGTGCCAGCAGCTTAGCGGGACAGGGGAACACTGAAGCTTTCTTT.

The CDR3 reads CASSQGQGEKLFF. In DNA, the CDR3 is TGCGCCAGCAGCCAGGGCCAGGGGGAAAAACTGTTTTTT. This chain uses TRBV4-3 with TRBJ1-4; maybe TRBD1 (6 bases). The germline V gene has CDR1 LGHNA and CDR2 YSLEER. Trimming took off 3 bases at V and 8 bases at J, with 10 bases between the two ends. The CDR3 runs to 13 residues.

This clone was recorded only once. The chain carries TRBV19 and TRBJ1-5; possibly TRBD1 for D (5 bases). The CDR3 is 13 amino acids. The V and J ends lost 6 bases and 2 bases respectively, with 8 bases between them. Germline V gene data show CDR1 as LNHDA and CDR2 as SQIVND (reference sequence). In DNA, the CDR3 is TGTGCCAGTAGCGACAGTCGCAATCAGCCCCAGCATTTT. The encoded protein is CASSDSRNQPQHF. Supplemented by reference TRBV19 and TRBJ1-5, the full variable domain reads DGGITQSPKYLFRKEGQNVTLSCEQNLNHDAMYWYRQDPGQGLRLIYYSQIVNDFQKGDIAEGYSVSREKKESFPLTVTSAQKNPTAFYLCASSDSRNQPQHFGDGTRLSIL.

For this clone: The junction shows a germline mismatch at one end, possibly a read error. The chain couples TRBV10-3 to TRBJ1-6; D perhaps matches TRBD1 (5 bases). The CDR3 runs 13 residues. Per germline, CDR1 ENHRY and CDR2 SYGVKD. This CDR3 is CAISPGRGSALHF. The CDR3 DNA is TGTGCCATCAGCCCAGGTAGGGGTTCAGCCCTCCACTTT.

This chain joins TRBV15 and TRBJ2-7, with 11 bases that match TRBD1. Germline CDR1 reads LNHNV; CDR2 reads YYDKDF (reference sequence). This CDR3 contains 15 residues. The V gene end was trimmed by 4 bases and the J gene end by 3 bases; junction bases not matched to a gene: 5. CDR3 protein: CATSNAGTGGYEQYF. Written as DNA, the CDR3 is TGTGCCACCAGCAACGCCGGGACAGGGGGCTACGAGCAGTACTTC.

The V gene is TRBV3-1 (or the pseudogene TRBV3-2), the J gene TRBJ2-5; D is unresolved. Germline CDR1 is LGHDT and CDR2 is YNNKEL (reference sequence). Trimming stripped 2 bases from V and 6 bases from J, with 4 bases between. The CDR3 consists of 11 residues. This CDR3 is CASSQTKTQYF. The CDR3 coding sequence is TGTGCCAGCAGCCAAACAAAGACCCAGTACTTC.

The V gene is TRBV7-3, the J gene TRBJ2-5, with TRBD2 matching 11 bases. V trimming: 4 bases; J trimming: 4 bases; junction bases outside the gene matches: 2. The CDR3 has 14 amino acids. CDR1 and CDR2 (germline): SGHTA, FQGTGA. The CDR3 is CASSSGLAGETQYF. The DNA of the CDR3 is TGTGCCAGCAGCTCCGGACTAGCGGGAGAGACCCAGTACTTC.